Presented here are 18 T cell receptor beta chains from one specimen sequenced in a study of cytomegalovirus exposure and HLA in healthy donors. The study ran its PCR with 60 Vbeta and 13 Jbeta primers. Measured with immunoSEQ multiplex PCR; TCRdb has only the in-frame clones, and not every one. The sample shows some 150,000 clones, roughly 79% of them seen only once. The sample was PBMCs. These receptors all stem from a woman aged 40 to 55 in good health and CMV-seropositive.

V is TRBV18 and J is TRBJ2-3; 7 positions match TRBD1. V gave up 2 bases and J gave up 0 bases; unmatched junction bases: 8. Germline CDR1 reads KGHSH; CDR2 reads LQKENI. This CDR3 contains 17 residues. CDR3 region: CASSPRPRGQSTDTQYF. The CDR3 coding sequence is TGTGCCAGCTCACCAAGGCCCCGGGGACAGAGCACAGATACGCAGTATTTT.

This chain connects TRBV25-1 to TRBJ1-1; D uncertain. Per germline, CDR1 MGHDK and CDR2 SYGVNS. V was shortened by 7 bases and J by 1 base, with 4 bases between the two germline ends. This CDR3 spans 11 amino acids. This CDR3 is CASTGNTEAFF. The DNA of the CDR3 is TGTGCCAGCACGGGGAACACTGAAGCTTTCTTT.

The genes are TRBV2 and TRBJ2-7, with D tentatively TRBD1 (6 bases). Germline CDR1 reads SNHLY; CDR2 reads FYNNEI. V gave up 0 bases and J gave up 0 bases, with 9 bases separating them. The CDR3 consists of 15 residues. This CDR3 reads CASSEAGHRSYEQYF. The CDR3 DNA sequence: TGTGCCAGCAGTGAAGCGGGACACCGCTCCTACGAGCAGTACTTC.

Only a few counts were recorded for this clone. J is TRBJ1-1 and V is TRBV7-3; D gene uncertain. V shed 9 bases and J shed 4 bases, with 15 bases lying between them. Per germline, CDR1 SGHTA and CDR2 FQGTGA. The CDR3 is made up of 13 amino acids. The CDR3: CARAVKWVTEAFF. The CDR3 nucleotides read TGTGCCAGGGCGGTAAAATGGGTCACTGAAGCTTTCTTT.

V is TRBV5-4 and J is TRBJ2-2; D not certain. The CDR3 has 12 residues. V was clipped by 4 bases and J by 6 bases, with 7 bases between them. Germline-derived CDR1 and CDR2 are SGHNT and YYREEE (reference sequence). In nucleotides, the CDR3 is TGTGCCAGCAGCCATCCGGCCGGGGAGCTGTTTTTT. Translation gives CASSHPAGELFF.

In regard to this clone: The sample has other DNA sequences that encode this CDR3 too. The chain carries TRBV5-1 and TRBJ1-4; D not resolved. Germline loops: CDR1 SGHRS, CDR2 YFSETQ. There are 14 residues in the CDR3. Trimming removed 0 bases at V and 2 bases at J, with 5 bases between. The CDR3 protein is CASSLDSTNEKLFF. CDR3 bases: TGCGCCAGCAGCTTGGACAGTACTAATGAAAAACTGTTTTTT.

The CDR3 bases are TGTGCCAGCACCCCCGTTGGGACAGTCGGTGAAAAACTGTTTTTT. It translates to CASTPVGTVGEKLFF. The chain uses TRBV28 and TRBJ1-4, with 7 nucleotides matching TRBD1. CDR1 and CDR2 (germline): MDHEN, SYDVKM. This CDR3 spans 15 amino acids. The V gene end was trimmed by 7 bases and the J gene end by 7 bases; junction bases not matched to a gene: 12.

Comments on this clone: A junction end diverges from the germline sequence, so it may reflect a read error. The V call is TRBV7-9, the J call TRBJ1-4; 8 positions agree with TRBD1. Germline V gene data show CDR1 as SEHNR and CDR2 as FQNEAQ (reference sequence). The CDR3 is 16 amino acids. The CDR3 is CSSSQDRGGRNEKLFF. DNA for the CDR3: TGTTCCAGCAGCCAAGACAGGGGCGGACGTAATGAAAAACTGTTTTTT.

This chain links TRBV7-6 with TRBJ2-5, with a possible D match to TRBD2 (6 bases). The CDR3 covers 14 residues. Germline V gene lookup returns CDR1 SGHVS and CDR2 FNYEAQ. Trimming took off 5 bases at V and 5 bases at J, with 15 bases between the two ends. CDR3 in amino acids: CASSPSRGMETQYF. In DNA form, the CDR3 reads TGTGCCAGCAGCCCTAGTCGGGGGATGGAGACCCAGTACTTC.

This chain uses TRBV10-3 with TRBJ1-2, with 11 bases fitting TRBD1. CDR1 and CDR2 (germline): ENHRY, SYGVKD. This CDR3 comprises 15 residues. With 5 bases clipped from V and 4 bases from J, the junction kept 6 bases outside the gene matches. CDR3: CAISRPGQGVYGYTF. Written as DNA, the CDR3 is TGTGCCATCAGTCGTCCGGGACAGGGGGTCTATGGCTACACCTTC.

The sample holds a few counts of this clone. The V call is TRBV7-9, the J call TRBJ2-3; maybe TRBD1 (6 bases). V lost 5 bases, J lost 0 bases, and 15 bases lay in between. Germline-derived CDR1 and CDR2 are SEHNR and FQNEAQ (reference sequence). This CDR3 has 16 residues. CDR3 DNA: TGTGCCAGCAGCGCATCACAGGGACCTAGCACAGATACGCAGTATTTT. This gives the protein CASSASQGPSTDTQYF. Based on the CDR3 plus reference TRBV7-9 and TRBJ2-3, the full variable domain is DTGVSQNPRHKITKRGQNVTFRCDPISEHNRLYWYRQTLGQGPEFLTYFQNEAQLEKSRLLSDRFSAERPKGSFSTLEIQRTEQGDSAMYLCASSASQGPSTDTQYFGPGTRLTVL.

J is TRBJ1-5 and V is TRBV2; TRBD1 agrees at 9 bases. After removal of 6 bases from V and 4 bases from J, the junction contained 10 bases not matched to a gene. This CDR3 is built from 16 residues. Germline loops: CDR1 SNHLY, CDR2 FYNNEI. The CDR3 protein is CASSKRTGVVNQPQHF. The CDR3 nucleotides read TGTGCCAGCAGCAAACGGACAGGGGTGGTAAATCAGCCCCAGCATTTT.

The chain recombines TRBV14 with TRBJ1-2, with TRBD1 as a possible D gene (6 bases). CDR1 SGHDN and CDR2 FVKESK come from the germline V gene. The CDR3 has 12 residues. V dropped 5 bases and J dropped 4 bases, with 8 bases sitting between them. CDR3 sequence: CASSVGGYGYTF. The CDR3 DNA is TGTGCCAGCAGCGTAGGGGGCTATGGCTACACCTTC.

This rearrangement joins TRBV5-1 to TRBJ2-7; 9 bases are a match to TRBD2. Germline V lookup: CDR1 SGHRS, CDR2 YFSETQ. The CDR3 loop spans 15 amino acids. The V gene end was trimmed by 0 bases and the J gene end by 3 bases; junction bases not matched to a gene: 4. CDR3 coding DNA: TGCGCCAGCAGCTTGGGAACTAGCGGGTACTACGAGCAGTACTTC. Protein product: CASSLGTSGYYEQYF.

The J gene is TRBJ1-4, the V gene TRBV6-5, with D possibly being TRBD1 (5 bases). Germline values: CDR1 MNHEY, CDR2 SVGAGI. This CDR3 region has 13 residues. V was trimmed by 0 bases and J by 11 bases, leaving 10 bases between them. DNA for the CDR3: TGTGCCAGCAGTTACTCGTTTGGGGGGAAACTGTTTTTT. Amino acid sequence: CASSYSFGGKLFF.

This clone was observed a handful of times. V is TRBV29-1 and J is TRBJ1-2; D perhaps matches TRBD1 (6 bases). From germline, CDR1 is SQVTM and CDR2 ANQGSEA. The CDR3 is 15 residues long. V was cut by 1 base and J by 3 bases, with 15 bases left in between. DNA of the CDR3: TGCAGCGTTGAAGGCCGGGACATTAGTCACTATGGCTACACCTTC. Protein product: CSVEGRDISHYGYTF. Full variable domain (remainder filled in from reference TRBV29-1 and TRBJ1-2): SAVISQKPSRDICQRGTSLTIQCQVDSQVTMMFWYRQQPGQSLTLIATANQGSEATYESGFVIDKFPISRPNLTFSTLTVSNMSPEDSSIYLCSVEGRDISHYGYTFGSGTRLTVV.

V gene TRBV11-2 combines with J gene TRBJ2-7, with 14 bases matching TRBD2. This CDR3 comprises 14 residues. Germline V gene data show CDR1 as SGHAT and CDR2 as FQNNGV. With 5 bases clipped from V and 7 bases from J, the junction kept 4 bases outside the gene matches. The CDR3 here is CASSIGLAGGEQYF. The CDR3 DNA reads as TGTGCCAGCAGCATCGGACTAGCGGGGGGAGAGCAGTACTTC.

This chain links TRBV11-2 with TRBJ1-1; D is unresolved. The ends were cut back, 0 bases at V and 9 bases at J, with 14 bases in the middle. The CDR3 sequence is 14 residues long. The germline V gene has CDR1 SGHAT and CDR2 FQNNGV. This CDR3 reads CASSLDNARGKAFF. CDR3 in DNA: TGTGCCAGCAGCTTAGATAACGCCCGGGGAAAAGCTTTCTTT. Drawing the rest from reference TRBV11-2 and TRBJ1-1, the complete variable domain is EAGVAQSPRYKIIEKRQSVAFWCNPISGHATLYWYQQILGQGPKLLIQFQNNGVVDDSQLPKDRFSAERLKGVDSTLKIQPAKLEDSAVYLCASSLDNARGKAFFGQGTRLTVV.